This T cell receptor beta chain was identified during a study of blood T cell repertoires in COVID-19. Across the whole study: The United States, Italy and Spain were the sources of the acute and convalescent COVID-19 samples.

The repertoire was sequenced with immunoSEQ multiplex PCR; TCRdb's copy has only in-frame clones and lacks some. The sample carries about 120,000 clones, roughly 80% recorded once. V lost 10 bases to trimming and J lost 0 bases; unmatched junction nucleotides: 10. This CDR3 is built from 16 residues. Germline lookup yields CDR1 SEHNR and CDR2 FQNEAQ (reference sequence). This TCR was sampled from a human donor in a cohort sampled during active COVID-19. Sequenced input: peripheral blood. The chain uses TRBV7-9 and TRBJ2-2; 8 positions agree with TRBD1. The CDR3 nucleotides read TGTGCCACCGGACAGGGTTGGGGTTCGAACACCGGGGAGCTGTTTTTT. Residues: CATGQGWGSNTGELFF.